This TCR beta chain was recorded in a study of T cells in Graves' hyperthyroidism and ophthalmopathy. Using RNA transcripts as the source, TCR beta CDR3 regions were amplified. Primed by the HTBI set, a first-round RT-PCR was run on the TCR CDR3. In TCRdb, the multiplex PCR reads were re-called with MiXCR into one record per CDR3 protein. The table lists roughly 380,000 distinct CDR3 sequences, about 14% of them singletons. CDR3 size: 15 residues. V was cut by 4 bases and J by 2 bases, with 14 bases left in between. In germline, CDR1 is LGHDT, CDR2 YNNKEL (reference sequence). The specimen sequenced was blood. The clonotype was recovered from a woman in her fifties or sixties with Graves' hyperthyroidism. The chain couples TRBV3-1 to TRBJ1-2; D unclear. CDR3 in DNA: TGTGCCAGCAGCCCCTCCGGATTACAGAACTATGGCTACACCTTC. It specifies CASSPSGLQNYGYTF.